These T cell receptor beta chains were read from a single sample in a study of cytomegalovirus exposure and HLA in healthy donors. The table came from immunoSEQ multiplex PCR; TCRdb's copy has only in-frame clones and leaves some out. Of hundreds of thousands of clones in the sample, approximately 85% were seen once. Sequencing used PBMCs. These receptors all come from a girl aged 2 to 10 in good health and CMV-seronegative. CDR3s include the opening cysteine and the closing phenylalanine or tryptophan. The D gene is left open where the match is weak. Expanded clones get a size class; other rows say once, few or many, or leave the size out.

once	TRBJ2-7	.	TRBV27	TGTGCCAGCAGCCAACGCAGGGATGGTAGCGAGCAGTACTTC	CASSQRRDGSEQYF
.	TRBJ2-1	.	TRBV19	TGTGCCAGTAGAGCGAGGGGGTCCGTGAATGAGCAGTTCTTC	CASRARGSVNEQFF
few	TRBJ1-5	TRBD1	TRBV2	TGTGCCAGCAGTGCCTACCGCCGAGACAGGGAATTTCAGCCCCAGCATTTT	CASSAYRRDREFQPQHF
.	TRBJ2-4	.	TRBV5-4	TGTGCCAGCAGCTTGTGGGGTGGGAGCCTCGAAAACATTCAGTACTTC	CASSLWGGSLENIQYF
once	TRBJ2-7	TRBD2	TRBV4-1	TGCGCCAGCAGCCAGCCACTAGCGGGAGGTCCCTACGAGCAGTACTTC	CASSQPLAGGPYEQYF
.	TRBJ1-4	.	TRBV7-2	TGTGCCAGCAGCTTAGTTCACGGGGATGGGGAAAAACTGTTTTTT	CASSLVHGDGEKLFF
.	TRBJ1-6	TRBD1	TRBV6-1	TGTGCCAGCAGTGACCTACTGGGACAGGGACTTTATTCACCCCTCCACTTT	CASSDLLGQGLYSPLHF
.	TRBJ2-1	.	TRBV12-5	TGTGCTAGTGGTTTGGCCCTCACCGGGATTTACAATGAGCAGTTCTTC	CASGLALTGIYNEQFF
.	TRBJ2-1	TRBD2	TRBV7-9	TGTGCCAGCAGCCCCCCGACTAAGGCGGGAGGGCCTTACAATGAGCAGTTCTTC	CASSPPTKAGGPYNEQFF
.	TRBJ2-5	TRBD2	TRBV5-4	TGTGCCAGCAGCTTCCCTAGCGGGGGCCAAGAGACCCAGTACTTC	CASSFPSGGQETQYF
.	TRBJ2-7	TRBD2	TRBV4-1	TGCGCCAGCAGCCACCAGGCGGCGGGAGCTTATGAGCAGTACTTC	CASSHQAAGAYEQYF
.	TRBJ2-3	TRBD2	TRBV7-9	TGTGCCAGCAGCTTATACCGTGCTAGCGGGAGCCCAGATACGCAGTATTTT	CASSLYRASGSPDTQYF
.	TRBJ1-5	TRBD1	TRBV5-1	TGCGCCAGCAGCTCGGGGACAGGGGGCGATCAGCCCCAGCATTTT	CASSSGTGGDQPQHF
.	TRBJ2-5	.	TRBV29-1	TGCAGCGTTGAATTGGGCGAGACCCAGTACTTC	CSVELGETQYF
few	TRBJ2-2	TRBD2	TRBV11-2	TGTGCCAGCAGCGCTACATGGGGGGGGAACACCGGGGAGCTGTTTTTT	CASSATWGGNTGELFF
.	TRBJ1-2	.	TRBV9	TGTGCCAGCAGCGACAGGGCCTATGGCTACACCTTC	CASSDRAYGYTF
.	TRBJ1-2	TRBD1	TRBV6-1	TGTGCCAGCGGGGAAGGACAGGGCTATGGCTACACCTTC	CASGEGQGYGYTF
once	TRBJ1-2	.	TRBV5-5	TGTGCCAGCAGCTTGGTTACAAGCTATGGCTACACCTTC	CASSLVTSYGYTF
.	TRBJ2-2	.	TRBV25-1	TGTGCCAGCAGTGAATGGGGCACTAGCCTCCCTTTCACCGGGGAGCTGTTTTTT	CASSEWGTSLPFTGELFF
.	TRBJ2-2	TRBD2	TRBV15	TGTGCCACCAGCAGAGACCTCGGGGGGGCGAACACCGGGGAGCTGTTTTTT	CATSRDLGGANTGELFF
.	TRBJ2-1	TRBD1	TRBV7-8	TGTGCCAGCAGCTTACGGGACAGGGCATTTTATGAGCAGTTCTTC	CASSLRDRAFYEQFF
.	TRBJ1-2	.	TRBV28	TGTGCCAGCGCGAGGGACAAGGGTGGCTACACCTTC	CASARDKGGYTF
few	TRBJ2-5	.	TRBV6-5	TGTGCCAGCAGCCACGACAGGGGAGGGGAGACCCAGTACTTC	CASSHDRGGETQYF
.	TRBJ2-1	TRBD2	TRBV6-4	TGTGCCAGCAGTGACGGCCAGCGGGAGGTCTTGGAGCAGTTCTTC	CASSDGQREVLEQFF
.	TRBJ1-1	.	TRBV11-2	TGTGCCAGCAGCCTCAACAGGGTCGGGGACACTGAAGCTTTCTTT	CASSLNRVGDTEAFF
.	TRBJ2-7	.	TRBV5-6	TGTGCCAGCACCCCTATAAGGGGGGGCCTCAGGTACGAGCAGTACTTC	CASTPIRGGLRYEQYF